The TCR beta chain under discussion was sequenced for a study of blood T cell repertoires in COVID-19. The assay was immunoSEQ multiplex PCR, and TCRdb's table has in-frame clones only and misses some. The data show a few hundred thousand clones, approximately 78% seen once. The V and J ends lost 2 bases and 11 bases, in that order; junction bases with no gene match: 9. Germline V lookup: CDR1 KGHSH, CDR2 LQKENI. This CDR3 contains 16 residues. The rearrangement uses TRBV18 and TRBJ2-2; 12 bases line up with TRBD2. The receptor comes from a woman aged 70-85 years with COVID-19, enrolled during active disease. The sequenced sample was peripheral blood. CDR3 residues: CASSPFLGLAGSELFF. The CDR3 DNA reads TGTGCCAGCTCACCATTCCTCGGACTAGCGGGATCTGAGCTGTTTTTT. Looking up the rest from reference TRBV18 and TRBJ2-2 gives the full variable domain: NAGVMQNPRHLVRRRGQEARLRCSPMKGHSHVYWYRQLPEEGLKFMVYLQKENIIDESGMPKERFSAEFPKEGPSILRIQQVVRGDSAAYFCASSPFLGLAGSELFFGEGSRLTVL.